The text below deals with one T cell receptor beta chain. The target antigen is unknown. Unique molecular identifiers were incorporated during preparation of the TCRbeta library. TCRdb called the PCR reads again in MiXCR, with one record for every CDR3 protein. The table lists fewer than 700,000 distinct CDR3 sequences, over 10% of them singletons. This entry belongs to a study of T-cell reconstitution after alpha-beta-depleted transplantation in children. Study-wide results and limits: After transplant, high TCRbeta diversity at day 60 in some patients arose from surviving recipient T cells and thymic progenitors. As was reported, about two months after transplant, alpha-beta T cells came from several hundred expanded graft clones. Among T cells one year after transplant, newly produced cells accounted for most counts and diversity.

The V gene's germline CDR1 is SNHLY and CDR2 FYNNEI. The CDR3 is 13 residues long. Trimming pared 2 bases from V and 4 bases from J, leaving 6 bases between. The receptor's source is a male patient between 5 and 17 years old who had a stem cell transplant for acute myeloid leukemia, so the T cells may come from the graft donor. The chain links TRBV2 to TRBJ2-1; D remains unclear. Sample: PBMCs, mostly from graft donor cells, taken 360 days after TCRalphabeta/CD19-depleted stem cell transplant. The CDR3 protein is CASSERQYNEQFF. In DNA, the CDR3 is TGTGCCAGCAGTGAACGGCAATACAATGAGCAGTTCTTC.